This entry is about one T cell receptor beta chain. This sample is part of a study of blood T cell repertoires in COVID-19. The V end lost 6 bases, the J end lost 6 bases, and 8 bases lay between the germline ends. The germline V gene encodes CDR1 MNHNY and CDR2 SVGAGI (reference sequence). The CDR3 runs to 12 residues. How the authors handled the data: Using reference gene primer amplification, nucleated cell counts were estimated. The repertoire was sequenced with immunoSEQ multiplex PCR; TCRdb's copy has only in-frame clones and lacks some. That table furnishes V, J and clone size, whereas the DNA furnished D and trimming. In the table there are about 190,000 clones, roughly 89% of which are singletons.

This clonotype was sampled from a man in his fifties or sixties with acute or convalescent COVID-19. The source material was peripheral blood. The V gene is TRBV6-6, the J gene TRBJ1-4; D unclear. CDR3 protein: CASRGQDEKLFF. CDR3 nucleotide sequence: TGTGCCAGCAGGGGCCAGGATGAAAAACTGTTTTTT.